This is a list of T cell receptor beta chains from one sample in a study of T cell responses to AZD1222 COVID-19 vaccine. Clones were sequenced by immunoSEQ multiplex PCR, and TCRdb holds only the in-frame ones, with some missing. The sample contains fewer than 120,000 clones, about four fifths of which appear only once. This sample comprised peripheral blood, obtained on day 0 of AZD1222 vaccination. The receptors were sampled from an adult in good health. Both conserved end residues are part of each CDR3. The D gene is left open where the match is weak. Not every row has a clone size; where given, it reads once, few, many or a size class.

TGTGCCAGCAGCTTGGGGGGGATTTACAATGAGCAGTTCTTC CASSLGGIYNEQFF TRBJ2-1 TRBV5-4 . .
TGTGCCAGTAGTCTCCTAGCGGGAGCGGCGGGGGAGCTGTTTTTT CASSLLAGAAGELFF TRBJ2-2 TRBV19 many TRBD2
TGTGCCAGCAGGAGAAACTGGTCCACAGATACGCAGTATTTT CASRRNWSTDTQYF TRBJ2-3 TRBV6-1 . .
TGTGCCAGCAGCTGGACAGGGAATCCAGATACGCAGTATTTT CASSWTGNPDTQYF TRBJ2-3 TRBV11-2 . TRBD1
TGTGCCAGCAGCACGCGACAGGACCAGCCCCAGCATTTT CASSTRQDQPQHF TRBJ1-5 TRBV7-6 . .
TGTGCCAGTAGTGCCTGGGACAGGAAGGGGAATGAGCAGTTCTTC CASSAWDRKGNEQFF TRBJ2-1 TRBV19 . TRBD1
TGTGCCAGCAGTTTATACCCTAGCGGGACTAGCACAGATACGCAGTATTTT CASSLYPSGTSTDTQYF TRBJ2-3 TRBV28 . TRBD2
TGTGCCAGCAGCAAGCAAGGTCTGCCCCAGCATTTT CASSKQGLPQHF TRBJ1-5 TRBV28 . .
TGTGCCAGCAGCCAATTCCGGACAGGCTCCTATGGCTACACCTTC CASSQFRTGSYGYTF TRBJ1-2 TRBV3-1/TRBV3-2 . TRBD1
TGTGCCAGCAGCTCCCAGGGGGGTCCAGCTTATCAGCCCCAGCATTTT CASSSQGGPAYQPQHF TRBJ1-5 TRBV5-6 few TRBD1
TGCGCCAGCAGCCCTCGACAGGGGGCCGGTGGTGGCTACACCTTC CASSPRQGAGGGYTF TRBJ1-2 TRBV5-1 . TRBD1
TGTGCCAGCAGCTTATCCGGGACAGGGGGAGAGACCCAGTACTTC CASSLSGTGGETQYF TRBJ2-5 TRBV7-6 . TRBD1
TGTGCCAGTAGGCCCGGACATACAGCCAAAAACATTCAGTACTTC CASRPGHTAKNIQYF TRBJ2-4 TRBV19 . .
TGTGCCAGCAGCCCGAGCGGTACCCTTAGGGATGAGCAGTTCTTC CASSPSGTLRDEQFF TRBJ2-1 TRBV7-9 . .
TGTGCCAGCAGCCGCCGGGACAGGGGGCGCGGGGAGCTGTTTTTT CASSRRDRGRGELFF TRBJ2-2 TRBV3-1/TRBV3-2 . TRBD1
TGTGCCACCAGTGGCTACAGGGTCGGCTACACCTTC CATSGYRVGYTF TRBJ1-2 TRBV24-1 . .
TGTGCCAGCAGTTTAGGGGGGGCGTGGGATTCACCCCTCCACTTT CASSLGGAWDSPLHF TRBJ1-6 TRBV28 . .
TGCAGCGTTCGGGAGGGGGCCTACAATGAGCAGTTCTTC CSVREGAYNEQFF TRBJ2-1 TRBV29-1 . TRBD2
TGTGCCAGCAGCTTAAACAGGGACTACGAGCAGTACTTC CASSLNRDYEQYF TRBJ2-7 TRBV7-2 once .
TGCGCCAGCAGCCAGACTAGGGGCAATGAGCAGTTCTTC CASSQTRGNEQFF TRBJ2-1 TRBV5-1 . .
TGTGCCAGTGGGGCCCGACCAAACAATGAGCAGTTCTTC CASGARPNNEQFF TRBJ2-1 TRBV6-6 . .
TGTGCCAGCTCAGCCTTGGGGACAGGGCTCGGGAGCTCCTATAATTCACCCCTCCACTTT CASSALGTGLGSSYNSPLHF TRBJ1-6 TRBV18 . TRBD1